This entry lists 21 T cell receptor beta chains sequenced from one sample in a study of blood T cell repertoires in COVID-19. Measured with immunoSEQ multiplex PCR; TCRdb has only the in-frame clones, and not every one. The table includes more than 45,000 clones, about 83% detected once. Material: peripheral blood. The source of these receptors is a man in his forties with acute or convalescent COVID-19.

This chain uses TRBV20-1 with TRBJ1-1; D is ambiguous. CDR3 size: 12 residues. V lost 3 bases, J lost 11 bases, and 16 bases lay in between. Germline loops: CDR1 DFQATT, CDR2 SNEGSKA (reference sequence). The CDR3 loop is CSASGSRSEAFF. CDR3 sequence (DNA): TGCAGTGCTAGTGGGAGCCGAAGCGAGGCTTTCTTT.

The chain joins TRBV5-1 to TRBJ2-1, with 11 bases matching TRBD1. Germline CDR1 is SGHRS and CDR2 is YFSETQ. The length of the CDR3 is 14 residues. V gave up 4 bases and J gave up 6 bases; unmatched junction bases: 3. The CDR3 DNA follows: TGCGCCAGCAGCCTCGGGACAGGGGGCAATGAGCAGTTCTTC. Protein: CASSLGTGGNEQFF.

In this sample, this clone turned up once. The chain carries TRBV6-6 and TRBJ1-5; D is unclear. The CDR3 has 15 amino acids. CDR1 is MNHNY, CDR2 SVGAGI, per germline (reference sequence). V lost 6 bases and J 4 bases, leaving 16 bases between the germline ends. The CDR3 DNA reads as TGTGCCAGCAGGCTATCCCGGGAGCAAAATCAGCCCCAGCATTTT. Translation gives CASRLSREQNQPQHF.

In its sample, this clone was seen a few times. J is TRBJ2-6 and V is TRBV9; 15 nucleotides agree with TRBD2. Germline V CDR1 and CDR2: SGDLS, YYNGEE. V was clipped by 7 bases and J by 11 bases; unmatched bases: 16. This CDR3 is 18 amino acids long. The CDR3 loop is CASQRTSGGVPSVDVLTF. In DNA, the CDR3 is TGTGCCAGCCAAAGGACTAGCGGGGGGGTACCTTCTGTTGACGTCCTGACTTTC. Looking up the rest from reference TRBV9 and TRBJ2-6 gives the full variable domain: DSGVTQTPKHLITATGQRVTLRCSPRSGDLSVYWYQQSLDQGLQFLIQYYNGEERAKGNILERFSAQQFPDLHSELNLSSLELGDSALYFCASQRTSGGVPSVDVLTFGAGSRLTVL.

CDR3 bases: TGTGCCAGCAGCCCTGCCGGGACAGGGCTTGATTCACCCCTCCACTTT. It translates to CASSPAGTGLDSPLHF. The chain employs TRBV5-4 and TRBJ1-6; 9 nucleotides match TRBD1. CDR3 length equals 16 residues. V lost 4 bases, J lost 8 bases, and 10 bases stayed unmatched. Germline V lookup: CDR1 SGHNT, CDR2 YYREEE (reference sequence).

V and J are TRBV11-2 and TRBJ1-4; D is unclear. The CDR3 runs 15 residues. Trimming removed 5 bases at V and 3 bases at J, with 13 bases between. Per the germline V gene, CDR1 is SGHAT and CDR2 is FQNNGV. The CDR3: CASSGVPRANEKLFF. The CDR3 DNA reads TGTGCCAGCAGCGGAGTCCCGAGGGCTAATGAAAAACTGTTTTTT. The full variable domain, with the rest looked up from reference TRBV11-2 and TRBJ1-4, is EAGVAQSPRYKIIEKRQSVAFWCNPISGHATLYWYQQILGQGPKLLIQFQNNGVVDDSQLPKDRFSAERLKGVDSTLKIQPAKLEDSAVYLCASSGVPRANEKLFFGSGTQLSVL.

CDR3 loop: CASSPRKGTANTGELFF. As DNA, the CDR3 is TGTGCCAGCAGTCCCAGGAAAGGGACAGCGAACACCGGGGAGCTGTTTTTT. This chain connects TRBV6-6 to TRBJ2-2, with 7 bases matching TRBD1. V lost 5 bases and J lost 0; bases outside the gene matches: 9. CDR3 length: 17 residues. From germline, CDR1 is MNHNY and CDR2 SVGAGI (reference sequence).

V gene TRBV6-5 combines with J gene TRBJ1-3, with 9 bases that match TRBD1. CDR1 and CDR2 from the germline V gene are MNHEY and SVGAGI. This CDR3 is 14 amino acids long. With 6 bases clipped from V and 9 bases from J, the junction kept 9 bases outside the gene matches. The CDR3 region is CASRGDREVGTIYF. The CDR3 DNA sequence: TGTGCCAGCAGGGGGGACAGGGAGGTTGGCACCATATATTTT.

The chain links TRBV2 to TRBJ2-1, with 12 positions matching TRBD2. The CDR3 consists of 17 residues. J gave up 7 bases and V 1 base, and 8 bases lay outside the gene matches. The germline gives CDR1 SNHLY, CDR2 FYNNEI. CDR3 nucleotide sequence: TGTGCCAGCAGTGAAGAGACTAGCGGGAGTTCTGGGAATGAGCAGTTCTTC. Encoded protein: CASSEETSGSSGNEQFF.

The CDR3 DNA is TGCGCCAGCAGCTTGGGCGGGGGGAGCTCCTACAATGAGCAGTTCTTC. The encoded protein is CASSLGGGSSYNEQFF. The chain recombines TRBV5-1 with TRBJ2-1, with 8 bases identical to TRBD2. Germline-derived CDR1 and CDR2 are SGHRS and YFSETQ. The junction had 2 bases not matched to a gene; V was cut back by 0 bases and J by 0 bases. The CDR3 is 16 amino acids. Filled out from reference TRBV5-1 and TRBJ2-1, the complete variable domain reads KAGVTQTPRYLIKTRGQQVTLSCSPISGHRSVSWYQQTPGQGLQFLFEYFSETQRNKGNFPGRFSGRQFSNSRSEMNVSTLELGDSALYLCASSLGGGSSYNEQFFGPGTRLTVL.

The rearrangement joins TRBV4-2 to TRBJ2-3, with TRBD1 matching over 7 bases. Germline assignment: CDR1 LGHNA and CDR2 YNFKEQ. The length of the CDR3 is 14 residues. V was clipped by 4 bases and J by 2 bases; unmatched bases: 3. This chain's CDR3 is CASSPDRATDTQYF. DNA for the CDR3: TGTGCCAGCAGCCCAGACAGGGCCACAGATACGCAGTATTTT.

J is TRBJ2-3 and V is TRBV3-1 (or the pseudogene TRBV3-2); 7 positions match TRBD1. The J segment lost 8 bases and the V segment lost 1 base, leaving 15 bases of the junction unmatched. This CDR3 has 17 residues. Germline lookup yields CDR1 LGHDT and CDR2 YNNKEL (reference sequence). In DNA form, the CDR3 reads TGTGCCAGCAGCCAAGCTATCGACAGGGCGAAAATGGGTACGCAGTATTTT. Translated: CASSQAIDRAKMGTQYF.

The chain employs TRBV5-8 and TRBJ1-2; D remains unclear. The V gene's germline CDR1 is SGHTS and CDR2 YDEGEE. The CDR3 covers 12 residues. The V gene lost 5 bases and the J gene lost 4 bases, with 9 bases spanning the gap. The CDR3 coding sequence is TGTGCCAGCAGGGGTGAGGGCTATGGCTACACCTTC. Its protein is CASRGEGYGYTF.

The chain employs TRBV3-1 (or the pseudogene TRBV3-2) and TRBJ1-2; tentative D call: TRBD1 (6 bases). The CDR3 loop spans 15 amino acids. Trimming pared 2 bases from V and 6 bases from J, leaving 16 bases between. The germline V gene has CDR1 LGHDT and CDR2 YNNKEL (reference sequence). The CDR3 loop is CASSQNTRGSDGYTF. The DNA for the CDR3 is TGTGCCAGCAGCCAAAACACCAGGGGTTCGGATGGCTACACCTTC.

This chain links TRBV5-1 with TRBJ1-2, with a weak D call TRBD1 (6 bases). The CDR3 extends over 15 amino acids. Germline values: CDR1 SGHRS, CDR2 YFSETQ. The V end was cut by 0 bases, the J end by 7 bases, with 16 bases between. This CDR3 reads CASSLESQGSGGYTF. The CDR3 region has the DNA TGCGCCAGCAGCTTGGAGTCCCAGGGGTCAGGTGGCTACACCTTC.

V usage is TRBV6-1 and J usage is TRBJ1-2, with D possibly being TRBD1 (5 bases). V lost 4 bases to trimming and J lost 4 bases, with 10 bases between them. Germline V gene data show CDR1 as MNHNS and CDR2 as SASEGT. This CDR3 spans 13 amino acids. This CDR3 reads CASSVAGGYGYTF. The CDR3 DNA follows: TGTGCCAGCAGTGTAGCGGGGGGCTATGGCTACACCTTC.

This chain connects TRBV13 to TRBJ2-3; D may be TRBD2 (6 bases). Germline V gene lookup returns CDR1 PRHDT and CDR2 FYEKMQ (reference sequence). Trimming took 5 bases from V and 0 from J, leaving 12 bases between them. This CDR3 comprises 15 residues. CDR3: CASSLRAGSTDTQYF. The CDR3 DNA is TGTGCCAGCAGCCTCAGGGCGGGGAGCACAGATACGCAGTATTTT. Combining the CDR3 with reference TRBV13 and TRBJ2-3 gives the whole variable domain AAGVIQSPRHLIKEKRETATLKCYPIPRHDTVYWYQQGPGQDPQFLISFYEKMQSDKGSIPDRFSAQQFSDYHSELNMSSLELGDSALYFCASSLRAGSTDTQYFGPGTRLTVL.

CDR3 sequence (DNA): TGTGCCAGCGGGCCGTATGGTAGCGGGAGATCCGGGGAGCTGTTTTTT. It specifies CASGPYGSGRSGELFF. The chain links TRBV5-4 to TRBJ2-2, with 9 bases aligning to TRBD2. The V gene's germline CDR1 is SGHNT and CDR2 YYREEE (reference sequence). The CDR3 is 16 residues long. Trimming cost V 7 bases and J 6 bases; bases outside gene matches: 13.

This rearrangement joins TRBV19 to TRBJ1-2; 10 nucleotides match TRBD1. Germline values: CDR1 LNHDA, CDR2 SQIVND (reference sequence). The length of the CDR3 is 17 residues. With V trimmed by 4 bases and J by 6 bases, 14 bases remained unmatched. As DNA, the CDR3 is TGTGCCAGTAGTAACATCCGGGACAGGGGCCTTACTGATGGCTACACCTTC. Translating it yields CASSNIRDRGLTDGYTF.

V is TRBV5-5 and J is TRBJ2-5, with D tentatively TRBD2 (6 bases). Trimming pared 2 bases from V and 5 bases from J, leaving 16 bases between. In germline, CDR1 is SGHKS, CDR2 YYEKEE (reference sequence). The CDR3 contains 15 residues. In nucleotides, the CDR3 is TGTGCCAGCAGCTTTGGAGGGGTAGTACGCGAGACCCAGTACTTC. It is translated as CASSFGGVVRETQYF.

This clone was counted a few times. This chain links TRBV3-1 (or the pseudogene TRBV3-2) with TRBJ2-2, with a tentative D call TRBD2 (7 bases). Trimming pared 2 bases from V and 6 bases from J, leaving 10 bases between. The length of the CDR3 is 14 residues. Looked up from germline, CDR1 is LGHDT and CDR2 is YNNKEL (reference sequence). The CDR3 sequence is CASSQREGAGELFF. As DNA, the CDR3 is TGTGCCAGCAGCCAAAGGGAGGGGGCCGGGGAGCTGTTTTTT.